The present entry profiles one T cell receptor (beta chain) with its context. Sequenced by immunoSEQ multiplex PCR; TCRdb stores in-frame clones only, minus some. The profile shows under 130,000 clones, roughly 84% of them singletons. Locally advanced or metastatic urothelial carcinoma affected all patients. The record originates from a study of PD-L1 blockade in urothelial cancer. Whole-study context: The patients' atezolizumab therapy, 1,200 mg intravenously every 3 weeks, started at some point between 2014 and 2016. T cells numbered a median of about 140,000 in the blood samples.

The germline gives CDR1 MNHNS, CDR2 SASEGT. The V end lost 7 bases, the J end lost 1 base, and 8 bases lay between the germline ends. There are 12 residues in the CDR3. The chain recombines TRBV6-1 with TRBJ2-7; D unresolved. The material was PBMCs, obtained around atezolizumab (anti-PD-L1) treatment. The sequence came from a man aged 45-65 years with urothelial cancer. The CDR3 region has the DNA TGTGCCAGCATAGTCGGGTCCTACGAGCAGTACTTC. Its translation is CASIVGSYEQYF.